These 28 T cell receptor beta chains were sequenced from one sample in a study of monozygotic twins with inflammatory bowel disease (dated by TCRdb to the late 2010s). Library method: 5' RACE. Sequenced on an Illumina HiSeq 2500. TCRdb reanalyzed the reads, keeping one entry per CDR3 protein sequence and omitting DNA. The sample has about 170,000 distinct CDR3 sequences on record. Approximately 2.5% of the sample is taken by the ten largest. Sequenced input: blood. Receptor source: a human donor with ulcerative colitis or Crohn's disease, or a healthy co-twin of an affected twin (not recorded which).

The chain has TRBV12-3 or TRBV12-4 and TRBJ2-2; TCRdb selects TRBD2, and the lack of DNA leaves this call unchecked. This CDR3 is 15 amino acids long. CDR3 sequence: CASLKGLAGDGELFF.

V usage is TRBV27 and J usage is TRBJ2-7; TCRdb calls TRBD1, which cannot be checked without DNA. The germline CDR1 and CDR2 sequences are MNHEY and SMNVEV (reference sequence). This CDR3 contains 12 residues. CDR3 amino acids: CARTPGKEEKYF.

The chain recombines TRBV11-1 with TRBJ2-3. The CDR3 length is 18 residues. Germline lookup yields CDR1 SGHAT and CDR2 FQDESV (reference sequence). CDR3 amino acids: CASSLASIWSDGTDTQYF.

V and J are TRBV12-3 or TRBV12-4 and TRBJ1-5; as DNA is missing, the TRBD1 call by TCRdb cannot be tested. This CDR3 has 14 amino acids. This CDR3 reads CASSSTRGNQPQHF.

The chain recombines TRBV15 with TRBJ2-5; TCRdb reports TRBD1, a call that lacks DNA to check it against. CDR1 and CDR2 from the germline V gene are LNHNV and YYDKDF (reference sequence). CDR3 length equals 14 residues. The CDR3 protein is CATSRGRDQETQYF. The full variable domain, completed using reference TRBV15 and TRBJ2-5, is DAMVIQNPRYQVTQFGKPVTLSCSQTLNHNVMYWYQQKSSQAPKLLFHYYDKDFNNEADTPDNFQSRRPNTSFCFLDIRSPGLGDTAMYLCATSRGRDQETQYFGPGTRLLVL.

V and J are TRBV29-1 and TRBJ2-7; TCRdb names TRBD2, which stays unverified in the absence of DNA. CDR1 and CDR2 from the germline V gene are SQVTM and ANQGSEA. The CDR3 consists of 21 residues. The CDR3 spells CSVALEGRLAGGPAASYEQYF.

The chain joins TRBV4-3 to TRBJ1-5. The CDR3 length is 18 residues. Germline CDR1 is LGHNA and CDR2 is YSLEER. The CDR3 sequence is CASSQDGWGLTSNQPQHF.

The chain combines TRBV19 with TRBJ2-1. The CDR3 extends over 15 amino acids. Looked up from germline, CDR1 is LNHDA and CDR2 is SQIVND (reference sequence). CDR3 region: CASSIVSGTYNEQFF.

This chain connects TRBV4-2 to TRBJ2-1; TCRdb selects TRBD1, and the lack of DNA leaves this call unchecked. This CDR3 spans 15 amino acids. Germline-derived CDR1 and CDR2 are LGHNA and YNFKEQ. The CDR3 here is CASSQPGQGPNEQFF.

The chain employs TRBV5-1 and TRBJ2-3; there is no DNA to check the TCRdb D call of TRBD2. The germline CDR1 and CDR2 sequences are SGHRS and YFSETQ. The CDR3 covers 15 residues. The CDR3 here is CASSLTSGSADTQYF.

This CDR3 is CASFSLSGRSSYEQYF. The V and J genes are TRBV27 and TRBJ2-7; no DNA is available, so the TRBD2 call from TCRdb remains unchecked. This CDR3 region has 16 residues. Germline loops: CDR1 MNHEY, CDR2 SMNVEV (reference sequence).

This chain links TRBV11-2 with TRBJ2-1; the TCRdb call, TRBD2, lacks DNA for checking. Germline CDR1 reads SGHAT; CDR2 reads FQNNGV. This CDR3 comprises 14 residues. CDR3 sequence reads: CASSLASENNEQFF.

The CDR3 loop is CASSPRGLTYNEQFF. J is TRBJ2-1 and V is TRBV7-4; without DNA, the TCRdb call of TRBD1 cannot be checked. The germline gives CDR1 SGHVT, CDR2 SQSDAQ. The CDR3 sequence is 15 residues long. The whole variable domain, filled in from reference TRBV7-4 and TRBJ2-1, reads GAGVSQSPRYKVAKRGRDVALRCDSISGHVTLYWYRQTLGQGSEVLTYSQSDAQRDKSGRPSGRFSAERPERSVSTLKIQRTEQGDSAVYLCASSPRGLTYNEQFFGPGTRLTVL.

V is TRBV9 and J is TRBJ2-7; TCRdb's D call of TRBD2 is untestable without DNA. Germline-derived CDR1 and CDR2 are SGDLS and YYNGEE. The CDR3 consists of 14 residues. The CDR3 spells CASSVGLAAYEQYF. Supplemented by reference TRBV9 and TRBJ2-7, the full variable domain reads DSGVTQTPKHLITATGQRVTLRCSPRSGDLSVYWYQQSLDQGLQFLIQYYNGEERAKGNILERFSAQQFPDLHSELNLSSLELGDSALYFCASSVGLAAYEQYFGPGTRLTVT.

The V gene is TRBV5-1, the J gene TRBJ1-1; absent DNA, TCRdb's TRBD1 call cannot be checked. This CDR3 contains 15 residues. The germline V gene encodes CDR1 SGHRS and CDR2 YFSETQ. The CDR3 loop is CASSHGQVELAEAFF.

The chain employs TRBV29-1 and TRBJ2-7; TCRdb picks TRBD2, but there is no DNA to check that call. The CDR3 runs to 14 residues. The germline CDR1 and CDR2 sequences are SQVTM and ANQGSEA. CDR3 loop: CSVEKGRGWDEQYF.

The CDR3 here is CASSSKTGPYEQYF. The rearrangement links TRBV11-2 to TRBJ2-7; without DNA, the TCRdb call of TRBD1 cannot be checked. Looked up from germline, CDR1 is SGHAT and CDR2 is FQNNGV. This CDR3 is 14 amino acids long. Full variable domain (missing parts from reference TRBV11-2 and TRBJ2-7): EAGVAQSPRYKIIEKRQSVAFWCNPISGHATLYWYQQILGQGPKLLIQFQNNGVVDDSQLPKDRFSAERLKGVDSTLKIQPAKLEDSAVYLCASSSKTGPYEQYFGPGTRLTVT.

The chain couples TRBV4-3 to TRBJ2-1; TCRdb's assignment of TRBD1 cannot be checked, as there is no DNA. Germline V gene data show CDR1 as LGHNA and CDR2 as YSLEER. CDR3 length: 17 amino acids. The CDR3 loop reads CASSQEARDRMRNEQFF.

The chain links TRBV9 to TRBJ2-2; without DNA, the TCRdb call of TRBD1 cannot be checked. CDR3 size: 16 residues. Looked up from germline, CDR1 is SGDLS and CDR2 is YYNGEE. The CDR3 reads CASSKSGTGGSGELFF.

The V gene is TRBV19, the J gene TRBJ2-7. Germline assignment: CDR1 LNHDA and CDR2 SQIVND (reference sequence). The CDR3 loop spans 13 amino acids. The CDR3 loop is CASSSPARYEQYF.

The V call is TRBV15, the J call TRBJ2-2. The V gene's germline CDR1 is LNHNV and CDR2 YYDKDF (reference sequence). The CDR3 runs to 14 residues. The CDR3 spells CATSRDSHTGELFF.

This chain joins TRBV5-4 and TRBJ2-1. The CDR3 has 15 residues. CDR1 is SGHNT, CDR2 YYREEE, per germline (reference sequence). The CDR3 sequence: CASSLAGFRDNEQFF. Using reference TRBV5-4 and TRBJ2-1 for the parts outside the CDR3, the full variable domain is ETGVTQSPTHLIKTRGQQVTLRCSSQSGHNTVSWYQQALGQGPQFIFQYYREEENGRGNFPPRFSGLQFPNYSSELNVNALELDDSALYLCASSLAGFRDNEQFFGPGTRLTVL.

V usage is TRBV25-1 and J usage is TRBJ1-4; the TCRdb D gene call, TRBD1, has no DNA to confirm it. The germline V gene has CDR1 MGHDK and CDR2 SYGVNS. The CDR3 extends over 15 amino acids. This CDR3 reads CASSESWGGHEKLFF.

CDR3 in amino acids: CASSLEGSFVEPQHF. J is TRBJ1-5 and V is TRBV5-1. This CDR3 is built from 15 residues. The germline gives CDR1 SGHRS, CDR2 YFSETQ.

The CDR3 is CASSPLREGDEKLFF. V usage is TRBV18 and J usage is TRBJ1-4. Germline CDR1 is KGHSH and CDR2 is LQKENI. This CDR3 contains 15 residues.

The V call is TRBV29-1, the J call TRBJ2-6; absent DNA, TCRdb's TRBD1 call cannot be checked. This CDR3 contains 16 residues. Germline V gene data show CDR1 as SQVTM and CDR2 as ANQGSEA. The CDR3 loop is CSASEGDPSGANVLTF.

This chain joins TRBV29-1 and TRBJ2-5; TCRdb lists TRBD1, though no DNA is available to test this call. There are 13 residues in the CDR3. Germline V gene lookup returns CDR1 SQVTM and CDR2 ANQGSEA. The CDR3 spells CSVEGRLAETQYF.

This CDR3 is CASPGRGAETQYF. The rearrangement uses TRBV27 and TRBJ2-5; TCRdb gives TRBD1 as the D gene, but with no DNA this cannot be confirmed. The germline CDR1 and CDR2 sequences are MNHEY and SMNVEV (reference sequence). This CDR3 is 13 amino acids long.